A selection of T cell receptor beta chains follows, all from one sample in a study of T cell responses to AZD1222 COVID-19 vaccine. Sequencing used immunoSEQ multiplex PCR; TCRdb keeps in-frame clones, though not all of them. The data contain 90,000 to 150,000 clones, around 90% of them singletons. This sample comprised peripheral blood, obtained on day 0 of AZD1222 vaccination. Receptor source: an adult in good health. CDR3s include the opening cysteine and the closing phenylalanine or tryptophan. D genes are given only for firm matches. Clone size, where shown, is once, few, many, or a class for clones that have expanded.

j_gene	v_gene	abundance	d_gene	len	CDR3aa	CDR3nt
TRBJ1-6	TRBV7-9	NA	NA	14	CASSYEAVNSPLHF	TGTGCCAGCAGCTACGAGGCAGTTAATTCACCCCTCCACTTT
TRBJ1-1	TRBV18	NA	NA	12	CASRELAGQAFF	TGTGCCAGCAGGGAGCTGGCCGGTCAAGCTTTCTTT
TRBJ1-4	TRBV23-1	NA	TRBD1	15	CASSQSDRGREKLFF	TGCGCCAGCAGTCAATCCGACAGGGGGCGTGAAAAACTGTTTTTT
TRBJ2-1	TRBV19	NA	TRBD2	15	CASSPGLGDGTKQFF	TGTGCCAGTAGTCCGGGACTAGGGGATGGTACTAAGCAGTTCTTC
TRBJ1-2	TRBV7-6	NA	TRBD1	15	CASSLRSGTGGSYTF	TGTGCCAGCAGCTTACGTTCGGGGACAGGGGGTAGCTACACCTTC
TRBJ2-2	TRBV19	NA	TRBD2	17	CASSIDPASGSTGELFF	TGTGCCAGTAGTATAGATCCCGCTAGCGGGAGTACCGGGGAGCTGTTTTTT
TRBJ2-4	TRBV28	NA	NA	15	CASSPGTSRKNIQYF	TGTGCCAGCAGCCCCGGGACATCTCGTAAAAACATTCAGTACTTC
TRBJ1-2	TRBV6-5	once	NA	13	CASSLSENYGYTF	TGTGCCAGCAGTTTATCTGAAAACTATGGCTACACCTTC
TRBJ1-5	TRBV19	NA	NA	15	CATRGGTRGNQPQHF	TGTGCCACCAGAGGGGGGACCCGAGGCAATCAGCCCCAGCATTTT
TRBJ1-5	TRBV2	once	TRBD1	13	CAIRTGSNQPQHF	TGTGCCATTAGGACAGGGAGCAATCAGCCCCAGCATTTT
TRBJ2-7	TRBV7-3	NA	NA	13	CASSLSPSYEQYF	TGTGCCAGCAGCTTATCCCCCTCCTACGAGCAGTACTTC
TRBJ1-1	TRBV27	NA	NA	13	CASSLALGLGAFF	TGTGCCAGCAGTTTGGCCCTGGGCCTGGGAGCTTTCTTT
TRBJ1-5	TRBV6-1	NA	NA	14	CASSDLYRDQPQHF	TGTGCCAGCAGTGATTTATACCGGGACCAGCCCCAGCATTTT
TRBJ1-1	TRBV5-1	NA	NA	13	CASSFTADTEAFF	TGCGCCAGCAGCTTCACTGCTGACACTGAAGCTTTCTTT
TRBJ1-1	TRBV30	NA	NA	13	CAWSVGSGAEAFF	TGTGCCTGGAGTGTAGGGTCGGGAGCTGAAGCTTTCTTT
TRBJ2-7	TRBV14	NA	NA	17	CASSQENLGRIVYEQYF	TGTGCCAGCAGCCAAGAAAATCTGGGACGGATTGTCTACGAGCAGTACTTC
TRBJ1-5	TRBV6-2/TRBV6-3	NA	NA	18	CASSYSKSRGYSNQPQHF	TGTGCCAGCAGTTACTCAAAGAGCCGGGGTTATAGCAATCAGCCCCAGCATTTT
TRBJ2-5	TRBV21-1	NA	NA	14	CASSKSRVWETQYF	TGTGCCAGCAGCAAAAGTAGGGTCTGGGAGACCCAGTACTTC
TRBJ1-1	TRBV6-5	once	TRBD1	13	CASTRQGRPEAFF	TGTGCCAGCACCAGACAGGGGAGGCCTGAAGCTTTCTTT
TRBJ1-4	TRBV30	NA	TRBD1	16	CAWRGHRTGGGEKLFF	TGTGCCTGGAGGGGGCACCGGACAGGGGGTGGTGAAAAACTGTTTTTT
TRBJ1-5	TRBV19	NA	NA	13	CASSILVSQPQHF	TGTGCCAGTAGTATTCTAGTTAGTCAGCCCCAGCATTTT
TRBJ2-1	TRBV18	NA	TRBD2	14	CASSPALAGIEQFF	TGTGCCAGCTCACCGGCTCTAGCGGGGATCGAGCAGTTCTTC
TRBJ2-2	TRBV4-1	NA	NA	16	CASSQERGKGTGELFF	TGCGCCAGCAGCCAAGAACGGGGGAAGGGCACCGGGGAGCTGTTTTTT
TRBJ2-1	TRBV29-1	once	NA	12	CSVGGINNEQFF	TGCAGCGTTGGAGGAATAAACAATGAGCAGTTCTTC
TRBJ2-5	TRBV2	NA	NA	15	CASSELGQTQETQYF	TGTGCCAGCAGTGAACTCGGACAGACCCAAGAGACCCAGTACTTC
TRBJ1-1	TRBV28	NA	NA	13	CASRYTGETEAFF	TGTGCCAGCAGGTACACAGGTGAGACTGAAGCTTTCTTT
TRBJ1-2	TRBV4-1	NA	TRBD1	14	CASSQEGQSYGYTF	TGCGCCAGCAGCCAAGAGGGACAGAGCTATGGCTACACCTTC
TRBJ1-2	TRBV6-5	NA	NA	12	CASSYPLGGYTF	TGTGCCAGCAGTTATCCCTTGGGTGGCTACACCTTC
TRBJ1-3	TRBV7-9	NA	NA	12	CASSRAGNTIYF	TGTGCCAGCAGTCGGGCTGGGAACACCATATATTTT
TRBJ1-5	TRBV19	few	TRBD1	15	CASSRLPGGNQPQHF	TGTGCCAGTAGTAGGCTGCCAGGGGGAAATCAGCCCCAGCATTTT
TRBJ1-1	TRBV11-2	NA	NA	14	CASSLGLLNTEAFF	TGTGCCAGCAGCTTAGGACTGCTGAACACTGAAGCTTTCTTT
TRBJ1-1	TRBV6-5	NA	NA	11	CASSYGGEAFF	TGTGCCAGCAGTTACGGCGGGGAAGCTTTCTTT
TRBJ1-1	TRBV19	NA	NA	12	CASRWGETEAFF	TGTGCCAGTAGGTGGGGGGAGACTGAAGCTTTCTTT
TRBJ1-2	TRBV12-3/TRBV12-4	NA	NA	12	CASSASVYGYTF	TGTGCCAGCAGTGCCAGCGTCTATGGCTACACCTTC
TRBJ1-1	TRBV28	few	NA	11	CAGALNTEAFF	TGTGCGGGAGCCCTGAACACTGAAGCTTTCTTT
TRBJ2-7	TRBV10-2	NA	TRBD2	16	CASCGWEGQGTYEQYF	TGCGCCAGCTGTGGGTGGGAGGGGCAGGGTACCTACGAGCAGTACTTC
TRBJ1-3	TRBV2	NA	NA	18	CASSEAPPRVRTGNTIYF	TGTGCCAGCAGTGAAGCCCCTCCCCGGGTCCGAACGGGAAACACCATATATTTT
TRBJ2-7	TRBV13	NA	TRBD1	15	CASSRGQGVSYEQYF	TGTGCCAGCAGCCGAGGACAGGGGGTCTCCTACGAGCAGTACTTC
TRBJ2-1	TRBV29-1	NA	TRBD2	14	CSVKRRLAENEQFF	TGCAGCGTAAAGAGACGGCTAGCGGAAAATGAGCAGTTCTTC
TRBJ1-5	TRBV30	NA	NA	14	CAWSAVRGGQPQHF	TGTGCCTGGAGTGCGGTTAGGGGCGGGCAGCCCCAGCATTTT
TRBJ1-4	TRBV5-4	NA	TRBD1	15	CASSSTGDHNEKLFF	TGTGCCAGCAGCTCGACAGGGGACCATAATGAAAAACTGTTTTTT
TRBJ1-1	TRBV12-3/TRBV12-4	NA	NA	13	CASSSGQAGEAFF	TGTGCCAGCAGTTCGGGGCAGGCTGGAGAAGCTTTCTTT
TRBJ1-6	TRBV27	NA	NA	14	CASSLKGENSPLHF	TGTGCCAGCAGTTTAAAGGGGGAAAATTCACCCCTCCACTTT
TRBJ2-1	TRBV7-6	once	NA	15	CASSQEAGTYNEQFF	TGTGCCAGCAGCCAGGAGGCGGGGACCTACAATGAGCAGTTCTTC
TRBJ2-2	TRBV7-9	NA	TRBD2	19	CASSLVMVLAGPHTGELFF	TGTGCCAGCAGCTTAGTTATGGTCCTAGCGGGACCCCACACCGGGGAGCTGTTTTTT